A selection of T cell receptor beta chains follows, all from one sample in a study of beta chain features in type 1 diabetes. Only in-frame clones appear in the TCRdb table, and some are missing; sequencing was by immunoSEQ multiplex PCR. The sample consists of some 270,000 clones, 11% to 15% of them appearing once. What was sequenced was naive CD4+ T cells from blood. The receptors shown here come from a woman aged 40 to 49 in good health. Each CDR3 is given without its conserved first and last residue.

V: TRBV5-6
CDR3: ASSLVMTANTGELF

V: TRBV5-1
CDR3: ASSETTGNTEAF

V: TRBV4-3
CDR3: ASSQAFRDREELF

V: TRBV19
CDR3: ASSIFRTQINQPQH

V: TRBV15
CDR3: ATSRDRVGAF

V: TRBV10-3
CDR3: AITGGSGVYEQY

V: TRBV7-8
CDR3: ASSLANGELF

V: TRBV6-5
CDR3: ASSYSGADLGSPLH

V: TRBV11-1
CDR3: ASSPSPFDRGDTEAF

V: TRBV9
CDR3: ASSDPRGGFNEQF

V: TRBV7-2
CDR3: ASSRRGQGPYEQY

V: TRBV5-4
CDR3: ASSLALASGVTDTQY

V: TRBV4-3
CDR3: ASSRAPKGTSYNEQF

V: TRBV7-9
CDR3: ATTDGGEEKLF

V: TRBV7-8
CDR3: ASSLDRTGGMTGELF

V: TRBV7-9
CDR3: ASTPGGSNIQY

V: TRBV7-9
CDR3: ASSFGLAGGPGELF

V: TRBV4-1
CDR3: ASSQVGLATDEQY

V: TRBV18
CDR3: ASSPLSEAGLNSPLH

V: TRBV6-5
CDR3: ASMRGGVNTEAF

V: TRBV6-5
CDR3: ASRLAGIWYEQY

V: TRBV5-1
CDR3: ASSLGRGGETQY

V: TRBV2
CDR3: ASTRQAGELF

V: TRBV18
CDR3: ASSPSVTGGGGGYT

V: TRBV7-2
CDR3: ASSPHLGRGDGQY

V: TRBV10-3
CDR3: AYRGEGSYEQY

V: TRBV7-9
CDR3: ASSTGVVAF

V: TRBV5-1
CDR3: ASSYARGDSYEQY

V: TRBV7-2
CDR3: ASSLSGNPTEAF

V: TRBV6-5
CDR3: ASSPGQKPYEQY

V: TRBV10-3
CDR3: AISETYSVGGLKYEQY

V: TRBV27
CDR3: ASSFWGQGQGEQY

V: TRBV29-1
CDR3: SVHSGTNWGNEQF

V: TRBV5-1
CDR3: ASSLVPSGGSTDTQY

V: TRBV5-4
CDR3: ASSLRQGETEKLF

V: TRBV4-3
CDR3: ASSQDTGLGYYGYT

V: TRBV9
CDR3: ASSVEGQGRSPLH

V: TRBV9
CDR3: ASSVGQGRRNTEAF

V: TRBV2
CDR3: ASSESGQGSTEAF

V: TRBV6-5
CDR3: ASRTDWNTEAF

V: TRBV11-2
CDR3: ASAGGHGAEQY

V: TRBV5-4
CDR3: ASSRQGRWDTEAF

V: TRBV7-8
CDR3: ASSFISGRAQNSPLH

V: TRBV7-2
CDR3: ASTHRGGRNEQF